What follows describes a single TCR beta chain. Its matching antigen is unknown. The assay was immunoSEQ multiplex PCR, and TCRdb's table has in-frame clones only and misses some. The table shows 100,000 to 130,000 clones, with 75% to 90% occurring only once. The record originates from a study of T cell responses to AZD1222 COVID-19 vaccine. The CDR3 is made up of 16 amino acids. V lost 2 bases, J lost 0 bases, and 3 bases stayed unmatched. Looked up from germline, CDR1 is MNHEY and CDR2 is SVGAGI. Overall study results and limits: Spike was spanned by vaccine-associated CD4 TCRs, which were dominant at 160-218 and 743-854. Baseline serology detected seropositivity in only five to seven AZD1222 recipients.

The chain combines TRBV6-5 with TRBJ2-5; 10 positions match TRBD1. The receptor's source is an adult in good health. The material was peripheral blood, obtained on day 0 of AZD1222 vaccination. The CDR3 bases are TGTGCCAGCAGTTACCCAGGGACAGGGGACCAAGAGACCCAGTACTTC. Its translation: CASSYPGTGDQETQYF.